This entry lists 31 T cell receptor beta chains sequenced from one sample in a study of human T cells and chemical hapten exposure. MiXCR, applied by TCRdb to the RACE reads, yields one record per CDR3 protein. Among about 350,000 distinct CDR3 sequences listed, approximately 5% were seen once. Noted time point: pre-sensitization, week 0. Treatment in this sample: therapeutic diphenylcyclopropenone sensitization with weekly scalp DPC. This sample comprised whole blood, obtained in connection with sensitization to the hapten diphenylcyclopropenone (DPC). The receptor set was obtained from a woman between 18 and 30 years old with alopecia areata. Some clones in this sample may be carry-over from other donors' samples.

CDR3 in amino acids: CASSELRQMNTEAFF. DNA for the CDR3: TGTGCCAGCAGTGAATTGAGACAGATGAACACTGAAGCTTTCTTT. This chain links TRBV25-1 with TRBJ1-1, with a weak D call TRBD1 (5 bases). Germline CDR1 is MGHDK and CDR2 is SYGVNS. This CDR3 has 15 amino acids. V was pared by 1 base and J by 0 bases, with 9 bases between.

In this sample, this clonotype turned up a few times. Here the CDR3 DNA reads TGTGCCAGCAGTTGGTACAGGGTGAGCACCGGGGAGCTGTTTTTT. This sequence encodes CASSWYRVSTGELFF. This chain links TRBV6-5 with TRBJ2-2; maybe TRBD1 (6 bases). The CDR3 totals 15 residues. The V gene's germline CDR1 is MNHEY and CDR2 SVGAGI. V lost 4 bases and J lost 4, with 13 bases in between.

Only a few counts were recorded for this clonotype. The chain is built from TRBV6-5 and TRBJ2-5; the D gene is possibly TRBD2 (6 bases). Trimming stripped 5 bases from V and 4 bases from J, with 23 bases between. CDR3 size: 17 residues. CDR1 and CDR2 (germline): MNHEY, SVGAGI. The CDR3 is CASSRTENFLGGETQYF. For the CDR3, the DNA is TGTGCCAGCAGTCGCACAGAAAACTTCCTCGGGGGAGAGACCCAGTACTTC.

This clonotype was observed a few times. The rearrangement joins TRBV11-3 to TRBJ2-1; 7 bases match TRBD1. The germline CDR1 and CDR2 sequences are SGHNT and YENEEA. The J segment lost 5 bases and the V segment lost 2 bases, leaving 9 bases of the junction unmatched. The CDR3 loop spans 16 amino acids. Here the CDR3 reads CASSLSPVGTDNEQFF. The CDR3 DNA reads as TGTGCCAGCAGCTTAAGTCCAGTTGGGACAGACAATGAGCAGTTCTTC.

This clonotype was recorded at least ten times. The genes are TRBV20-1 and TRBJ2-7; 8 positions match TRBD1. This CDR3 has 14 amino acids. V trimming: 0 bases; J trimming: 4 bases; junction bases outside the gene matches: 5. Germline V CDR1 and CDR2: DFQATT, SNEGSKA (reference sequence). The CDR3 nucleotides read TGCAGTGCTAGAGAGAGGGACAGGCCGTACGAGCAGTACTTC. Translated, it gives CSARERDRPYEQYF.

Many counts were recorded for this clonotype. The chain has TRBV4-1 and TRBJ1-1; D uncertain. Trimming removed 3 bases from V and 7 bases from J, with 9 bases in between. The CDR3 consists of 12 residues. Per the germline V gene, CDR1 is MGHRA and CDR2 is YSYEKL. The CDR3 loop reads CASSQRDNEAFF. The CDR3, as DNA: TGCGCCAGCAGCCAGAGAGACAATGAAGCTTTCTTT.

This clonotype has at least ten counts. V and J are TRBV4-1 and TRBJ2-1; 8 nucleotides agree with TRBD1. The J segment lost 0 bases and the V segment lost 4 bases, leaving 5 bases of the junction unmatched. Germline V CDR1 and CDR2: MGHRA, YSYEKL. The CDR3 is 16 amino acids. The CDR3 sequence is CASSLRDRSSYNEQFF. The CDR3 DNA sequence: TGCGCCAGCAGCCTCAGGGACAGGAGCTCCTACAATGAGCAGTTCTTC.

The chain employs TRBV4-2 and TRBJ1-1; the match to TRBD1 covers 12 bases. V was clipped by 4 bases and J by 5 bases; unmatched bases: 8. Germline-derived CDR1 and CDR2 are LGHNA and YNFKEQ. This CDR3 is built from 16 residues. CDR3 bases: TGTGCCAGCAGCCGCGGGACAGGGGGCGCTCAGACTGAAGCTTTCTTT. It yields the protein CASSRGTGGAQTEAFF.

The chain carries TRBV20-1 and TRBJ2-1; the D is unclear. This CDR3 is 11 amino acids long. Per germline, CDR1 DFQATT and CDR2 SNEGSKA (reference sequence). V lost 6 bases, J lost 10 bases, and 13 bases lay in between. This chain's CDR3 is CSAQTDREQFF. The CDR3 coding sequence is TGCAGTGCCCAAACGGACCGGGAGCAGTTCTTC.

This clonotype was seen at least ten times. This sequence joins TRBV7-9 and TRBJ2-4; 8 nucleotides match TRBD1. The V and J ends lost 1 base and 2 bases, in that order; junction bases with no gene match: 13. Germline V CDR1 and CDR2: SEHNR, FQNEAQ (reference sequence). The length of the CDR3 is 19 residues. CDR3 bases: TGTGCCAGCAGCTTAGTAGGACAGGGAAGGGAATTAACCAAAAACATTCAGTACTTC. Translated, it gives CASSLVGQGRELTKNIQYF.

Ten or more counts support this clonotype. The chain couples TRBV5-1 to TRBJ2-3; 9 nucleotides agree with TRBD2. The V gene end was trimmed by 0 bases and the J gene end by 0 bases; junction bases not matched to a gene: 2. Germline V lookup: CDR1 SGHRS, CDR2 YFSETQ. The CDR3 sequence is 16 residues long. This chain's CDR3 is CASSLETSGSTDTQYF. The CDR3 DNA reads TGCGCCAGCAGCTTGGAGACTAGCGGAAGCACAGATACGCAGTATTTT.

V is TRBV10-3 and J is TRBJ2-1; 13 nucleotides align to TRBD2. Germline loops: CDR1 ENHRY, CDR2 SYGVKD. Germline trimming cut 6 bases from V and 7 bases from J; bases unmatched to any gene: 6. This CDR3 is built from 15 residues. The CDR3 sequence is CAIRTSGGADNEQFF. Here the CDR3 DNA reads TGTGCCATCAGAACTAGCGGGGGGGCTGATAATGAGCAGTTCTTC.

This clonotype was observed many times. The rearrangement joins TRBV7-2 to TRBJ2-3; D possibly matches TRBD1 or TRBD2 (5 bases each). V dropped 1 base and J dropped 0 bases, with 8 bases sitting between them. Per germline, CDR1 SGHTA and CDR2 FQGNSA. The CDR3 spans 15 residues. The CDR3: CASSLGGESTDTQYF. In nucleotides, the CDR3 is TGTGCCAGCAGCTTAGGAGGGGAGAGCACAGATACGCAGTATTTT.

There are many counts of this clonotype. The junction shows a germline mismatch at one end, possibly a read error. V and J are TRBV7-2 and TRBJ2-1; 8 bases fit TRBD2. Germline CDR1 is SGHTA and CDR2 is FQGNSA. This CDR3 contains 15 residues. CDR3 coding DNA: TGTGCCAGCAGCCTAAGGACTAGCCTCAACAATGAGCAGTCCTTC. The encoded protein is CASSLRTSLNNEQSF.

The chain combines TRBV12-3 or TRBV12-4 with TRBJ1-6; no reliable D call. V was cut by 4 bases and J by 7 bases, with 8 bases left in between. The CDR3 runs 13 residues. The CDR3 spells CASSSTANSPLHF. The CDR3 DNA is TGTGCCAGCAGTTCTACTGCAAATTCACCCCTCCACTTT.

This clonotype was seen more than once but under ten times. CDR3 region: CASSYSSRSFNIQYF. The CDR3 nucleotides are TGTGCCAGCAGTTACTCTTCCAGGTCCTTCAACATTCAGTACTTC. V gene TRBV6-2 or TRBV6-3 combines with J gene TRBJ2-4; no reliable D call. The CDR3 consists of 15 residues. The V end lost 0 bases, the J end lost 7 bases, and 13 bases lay between the germline ends. Germline-derived CDR1 and CDR2 are MNHEY and SVGEGT.

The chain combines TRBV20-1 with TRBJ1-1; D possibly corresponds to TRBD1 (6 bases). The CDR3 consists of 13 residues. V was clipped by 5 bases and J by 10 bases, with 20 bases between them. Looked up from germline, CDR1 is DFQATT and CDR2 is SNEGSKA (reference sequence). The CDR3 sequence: CSAARDPGDTAFF. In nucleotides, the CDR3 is TGCAGTGCTGCTCGAGACCCAGGGGACACAGCTTTCTTT.

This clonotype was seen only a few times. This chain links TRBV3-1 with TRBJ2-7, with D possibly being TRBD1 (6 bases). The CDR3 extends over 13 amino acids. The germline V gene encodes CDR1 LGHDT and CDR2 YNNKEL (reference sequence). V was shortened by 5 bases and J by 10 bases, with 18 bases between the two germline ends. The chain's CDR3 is CASSREEVQGQYF. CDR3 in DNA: TGTGCCAGCAGCAGGGAAGAGGTACAGGGACAGTACTTC.

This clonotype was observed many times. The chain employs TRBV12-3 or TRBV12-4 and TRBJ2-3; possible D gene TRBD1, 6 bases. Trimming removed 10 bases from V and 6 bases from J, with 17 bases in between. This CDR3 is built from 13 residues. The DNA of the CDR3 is TGTGCCACCGTTCGTATAGGACAGGATACGCAGTATTTT. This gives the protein CATVRIGQDTQYF.

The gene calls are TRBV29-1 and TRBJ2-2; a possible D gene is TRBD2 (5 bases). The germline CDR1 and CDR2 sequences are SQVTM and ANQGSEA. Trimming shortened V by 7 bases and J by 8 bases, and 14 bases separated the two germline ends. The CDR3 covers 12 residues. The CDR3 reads CSAVLTGGELFF. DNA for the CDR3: TGCAGCGCCGTTCTAACGGGGGGGGAGCTGTTTTTT.

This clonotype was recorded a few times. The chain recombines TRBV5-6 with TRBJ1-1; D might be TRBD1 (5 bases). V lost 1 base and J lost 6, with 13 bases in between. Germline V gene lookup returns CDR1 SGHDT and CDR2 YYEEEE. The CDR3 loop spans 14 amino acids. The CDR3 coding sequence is TGTGCCAGCAGCTTGCCACAGGTAGTCGCTGAAGCTTTCTTT. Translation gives CASSLPQVVAEAFF.

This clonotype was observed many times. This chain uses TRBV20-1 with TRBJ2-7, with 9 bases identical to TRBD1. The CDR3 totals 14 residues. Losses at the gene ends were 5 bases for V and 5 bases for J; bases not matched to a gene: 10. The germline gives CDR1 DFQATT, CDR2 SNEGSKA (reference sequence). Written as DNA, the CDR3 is TGCAGTGCTCGCGGGACAGGGAATTCCCACGAGCAGTACTTC. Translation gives CSARGTGNSHEQYF.

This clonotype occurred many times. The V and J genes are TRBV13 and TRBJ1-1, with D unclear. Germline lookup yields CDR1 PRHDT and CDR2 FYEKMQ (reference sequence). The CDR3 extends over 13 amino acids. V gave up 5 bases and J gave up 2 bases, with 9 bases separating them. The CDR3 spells CASSPAENTEAFF. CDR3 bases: TGTGCCAGCAGCCCCGCGGAAAACACTGAAGCTTTCTTT.

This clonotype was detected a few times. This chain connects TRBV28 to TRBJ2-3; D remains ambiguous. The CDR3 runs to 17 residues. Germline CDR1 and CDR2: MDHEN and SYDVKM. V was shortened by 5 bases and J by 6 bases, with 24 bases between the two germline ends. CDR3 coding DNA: TGTGCCAGCAGTACCCCCTATGGCGGCGACCACATCGATACGCAGTATTTT. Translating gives CASSTPYGGDHIDTQYF.

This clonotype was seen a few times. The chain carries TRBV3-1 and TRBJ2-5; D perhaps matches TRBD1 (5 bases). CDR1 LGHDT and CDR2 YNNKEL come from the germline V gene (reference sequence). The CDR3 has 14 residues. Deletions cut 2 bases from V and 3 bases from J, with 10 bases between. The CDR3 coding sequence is TGTGCCAGCAGCCAACCACAGGAGAAAGAGACCCAGTACTTC. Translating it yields CASSQPQEKETQYF.

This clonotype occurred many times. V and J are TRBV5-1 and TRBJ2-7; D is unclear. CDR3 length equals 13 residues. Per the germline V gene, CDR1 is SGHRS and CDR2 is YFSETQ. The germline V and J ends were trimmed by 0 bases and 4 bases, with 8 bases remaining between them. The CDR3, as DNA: TGCGCCAGCAGCTTGGTTTCCCGATACGAGCAGTACTTC. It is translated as CASSLVSRYEQYF.

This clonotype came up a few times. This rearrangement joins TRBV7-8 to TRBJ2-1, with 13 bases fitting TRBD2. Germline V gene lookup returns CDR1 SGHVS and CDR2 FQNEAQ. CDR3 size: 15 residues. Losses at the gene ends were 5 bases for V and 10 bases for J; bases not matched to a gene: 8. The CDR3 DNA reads TGTGCCAGCAGCAAGACTAGCGGGGGGTGGCGGGAGCAGTTCTTC. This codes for CASSKTSGGWREQFF.

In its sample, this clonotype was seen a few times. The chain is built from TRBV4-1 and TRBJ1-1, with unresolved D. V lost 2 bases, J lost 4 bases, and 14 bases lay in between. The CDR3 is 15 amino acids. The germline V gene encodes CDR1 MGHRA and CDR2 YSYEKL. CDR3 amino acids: CASSQLADYSTEAFF. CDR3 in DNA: TGCGCCAGCAGCCAACTCGCGGACTATAGCACTGAAGCTTTCTTT.

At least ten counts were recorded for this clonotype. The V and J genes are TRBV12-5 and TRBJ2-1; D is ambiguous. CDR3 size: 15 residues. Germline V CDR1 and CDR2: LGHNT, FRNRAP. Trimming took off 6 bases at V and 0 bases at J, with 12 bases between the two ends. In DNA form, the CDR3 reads TGTGCTAGTGGCCGGTACCCCAGCTCCTACAATGAGCAGTTCTTC. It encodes CASGRYPSSYNEQFF.

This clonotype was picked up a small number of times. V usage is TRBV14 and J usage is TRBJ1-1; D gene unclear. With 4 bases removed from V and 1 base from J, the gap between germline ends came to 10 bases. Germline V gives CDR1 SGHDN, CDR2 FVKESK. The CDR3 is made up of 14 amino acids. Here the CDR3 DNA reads TGTGCCAGCAGCCTAACCCTCGGGAACACTGAAGCTTTCTTT. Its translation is CASSLTLGNTEAFF.

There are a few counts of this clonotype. CDR3: CSARSADRGGTDTQYF. Written as DNA, the CDR3 is TGCAGTGCTAGATCGGCCGACAGGGGAGGCACAGATACGCAGTATTTT. V gene TRBV20-1 combines with J gene TRBJ2-3; 8 nucleotides agree with TRBD1. The CDR3 is 16 amino acids. V was pared by 2 bases and J by 1 base, with 8 bases of the junction left unmatched. The V gene's germline CDR1 is DFQATT and CDR2 SNEGSKA (reference sequence).